This T cell receptor beta chain was sequenced in a study of CXCR3-negative and CXCR3-positive naive CD8 T cells. Findings and limits, study-wide: Higher TRB CDR3 hydrophobicity marked CXCR3-positive naive cells relative to CXCR3-negative naive cells.

The CDR3 extends over 15 amino acids. Germline CDR1 MGHRA, CDR2 YSYEKL. The study made its TRB cDNA libraries by 5' RACE, adding UMI labels. Each CDR3 protein gets one entry in TCRdb, which reprocessed the 5' RACE reads and gives no DNA. This sample's table has some 150,000 distinct CDR3 sequences. As regards this clonotype: Its antigen remains unknown.

A CD45RO-CCR7+CD27+CD95- phenotype identified naive CD8+ T cells. The sample consisted of naive CXCR3+ CD8+ T cells from blood. Subset in this sample: CD45RO-CCR7+CD27+CD95- naive CD8+ T cells expressing CXCR3 (TNR3+). This clonotype was obtained from a human donor in good health. Some clones in this sample may be carry-over from other donors' samples. The genes are TRBV4-1 and TRBJ2-7; there is no DNA to check the TCRdb D call of TRBD2. CDR3 sequence: CASSQDPSGSSEQYF.